One sample yielded the 15 T cell receptor beta chains listed below, sequenced in a study of blood T cell repertoires in COVID-19. The table came from immunoSEQ multiplex PCR; TCRdb's copy has only in-frame clones and leaves some out. The sample includes roughly 100,000 clones, about 89% seen only once; the top ten take roughly 17%. The sequencing sample was made of peripheral blood. Receptors originate from a human donor in a cohort sampled during active COVID-19.

This clone was recorded once. J is TRBJ2-5 and V is TRBV7-7, with TRBD2 matching over 10 bases. The J segment lost 4 bases and the V segment lost 2 bases, leaving 4 bases of the junction unmatched. Per germline, CDR1 SSHAT and CDR2 FNYEAQ (reference sequence). The length of the CDR3 is 15 residues. The CDR3: CASSLSSGGGETQYF. The CDR3 DNA is TGTGCCAGCAGCTTATCTAGCGGGGGTGGAGAGACCCAGTACTTC.

The rearrangement uses TRBV9 and TRBJ2-1, with 10 bases fitting TRBD1. CDR3 length: 16 residues. Trimming at V came to 3 bases and at J to 4 bases, leaving 7 bases not matched to a gene. Looked up from germline, CDR1 is SGDLS and CDR2 is YYNGEE. The CDR3 here is CASSARQGALYNEQFF. In DNA, the CDR3 is TGTGCCAGCAGCGCCCGACAGGGGGCGCTTTACAATGAGCAGTTCTTC.

The CDR3 DNA reads TGTGCCAGCTCACCCCTCGAGCGGGGCAGCACAGATACGCAGTATTTT. Encoded protein: CASSPLERGSTDTQYF. The chain joins TRBV18 to TRBJ2-3; TRBD2 matches 7 bases. This CDR3 is built from 16 residues. The germline V gene encodes CDR1 KGHSH and CDR2 LQKENI. The ends lost 3 bases at V and 0 bases at J; junction bases unmatched: 6.

The chain joins TRBV7-2 to TRBJ1-1; 9 bases are a match to TRBD1. This CDR3 spans 18 amino acids. V was pared by 5 bases and J by 5 bases, with 18 bases of the junction left unmatched. Per germline, CDR1 SGHTA and CDR2 FQGNSA. CDR3 protein: CASSGHLGQGRVWTEAFF. In nucleotides, the CDR3 is TGTGCCAGCAGCGGCCACCTCGGACAGGGGCGGGTGTGGACTGAAGCTTTCTTT.

The rearrangement links TRBV7-2 to TRBJ1-4; D gene uncertain. Per the germline V gene, CDR1 is SGHTA and CDR2 is FQGNSA. This CDR3 region has 16 residues. V was clipped by 1 base and J by 0 bases, with 9 bases between them. In DNA form, the CDR3 reads TGTGCCAGCAGCTTAGGTGAGTGGTCAACTAATGAAAAACTGTTTTTT. It encodes CASSLGEWSTNEKLFF.

CDR3 protein: CASSLAVTDTQYF. DNA of the CDR3: TGCGCCAGCAGCTTGGCGGTCACAGATACGCAGTATTTT. The chain recombines TRBV5-1 with TRBJ2-3, with D unclear. CDR3 length: 13 residues. Germline V gives CDR1 SGHRS, CDR2 YFSETQ. V lost 0 bases to trimming and J lost 2 bases, with 4 bases between them.

The chain uses TRBV2 and TRBJ1-1; D gene uncertain. This CDR3 is built from 12 residues. CDR1 is SNHLY, CDR2 FYNNEI, per germline. V lost 6 bases, J lost 3 bases, and 8 bases lay in between. The CDR3 DNA is TGTGCCAGCAGATCGGAGTACACTGAAGCTTTCTTT. Translation gives CASRSEYTEAFF.

The chain links TRBV7-8 to TRBJ1-4; D is possibly TRBD1 (6 bases). V gave up 5 bases and J gave up 4 bases, with 26 bases separating them. The V gene's germline CDR1 is SGHVS and CDR2 FQNEAQ. The CDR3 has 19 amino acids. The CDR3 reads CASSPRGRAGAGINEKLFF. CDR3 nucleotide sequence: TGTGCCAGCAGCCCCCGGGGAAGGGCAGGGGCTGGGATTAATGAAAAACTGTTTTTT.

This chain joins TRBV30 and TRBJ2-5; 13 nucleotides line up with TRBD2. The CDR3 covers 14 residues. Germline V gene sequence: CDR1 GTSNPN, CDR2 SVGIG (reference sequence). V lost 3 bases, J lost 5 bases, and 3 bases stayed unmatched. In nucleotides, the CDR3 is TGTGCCTGGAGACTAGCGGGGGGGTCTGAGACCCAGTACTTC. Protein sequence: CAWRLAGGSETQYF.

This clone was seen a handful of times. The rearrangement uses TRBV6-4 and TRBJ2-7; the match to TRBD1 covers 7 bases. Germline assignment: CDR1 MRHNA and CDR2 SNTAGT. V was clipped by 10 bases and J by 3 bases; unmatched bases: 12. The CDR3 extends over 14 amino acids. CDR3 bases: TGTGCCAATCTTAGACAGGGCAAGGACTACGAGCAGTACTTC. The encoded protein is CANLRQGKDYEQYF.

The chain is built from TRBV11-2 and TRBJ1-2; tentatively, D is TRBD1 (6 bases). CDR3 length: 13 residues. Trimming removed 6 bases at V and 7 bases at J, with 15 bases between. Germline V gene data show CDR1 as SGHAT and CDR2 as FQNNGV. CDR3 loop: CASRNREGGGYTF. DNA for the CDR3: TGTGCCAGCAGGAACAGGGAAGGGGGTGGCTACACCTTC.

J is TRBJ1-1 and V is TRBV11-2; D is unresolved. Germline V CDR1 and CDR2: SGHAT, FQNNGV. Trimming took 5 bases from V and 5 from J, leaving 18 bases between them. This CDR3 spans 15 amino acids. The CDR3 DNA sequence: TGTGCCAGCAGCCGAGGGCGGGGTAGTGAGACTGAAGCTTTCTTT. This gives the protein CASSRGRGSETEAFF.

The chain links TRBV25-1 to TRBJ1-5; TRBD1 matches 9 bases. The V and J ends lost 4 bases and 7 bases, in that order; junction bases with no gene match: 2. The CDR3 spans 13 residues. Per the germline V gene, CDR1 is MGHDK and CDR2 is SYGVNS. The CDR3 region is CASSGGQGQPQHF. The CDR3 DNA reads TGTGCCAGCAGTGGGGGACAGGGCCAGCCCCAGCATTTT.

This chain links TRBV18 with TRBJ2-7, with 7 bases identical to TRBD2. Germline V gene lookup returns CDR1 KGHSH and CDR2 LQKENI. The CDR3 length is 15 residues. With 0 bases clipped from V and 3 bases from J, the junction kept 5 bases outside the gene matches. DNA for the CDR3: TGTGCCAGCTCACCACCATCCCAGCGGGGCTACGAGCAGTACTTC. This encodes CASSPPSQRGYEQYF.

This chain links TRBV25-1 with TRBJ2-7; D perhaps matches TRBD2 (5 bases). The germline V and J ends were trimmed by 1 base and 4 bases, with 5 bases remaining between them. CDR3 length: 12 amino acids. Germline assignment: CDR1 MGHDK and CDR2 SYGVNS. CDR3 region: CASSEWEYEQYF. The CDR3 DNA reads as TGTGCCAGCAGTGAATGGGAGTACGAGCAGTACTTC.